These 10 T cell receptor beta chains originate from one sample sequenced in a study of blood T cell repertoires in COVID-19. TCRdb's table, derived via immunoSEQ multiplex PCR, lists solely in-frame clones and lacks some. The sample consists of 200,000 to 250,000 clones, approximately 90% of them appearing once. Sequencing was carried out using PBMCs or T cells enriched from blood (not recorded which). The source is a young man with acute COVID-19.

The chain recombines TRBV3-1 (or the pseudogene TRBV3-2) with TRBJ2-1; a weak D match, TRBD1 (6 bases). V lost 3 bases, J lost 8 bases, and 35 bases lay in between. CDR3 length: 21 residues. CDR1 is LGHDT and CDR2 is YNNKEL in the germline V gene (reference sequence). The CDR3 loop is CASSHRGIGRLQGPLHHEQFF. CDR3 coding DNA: TGTGCCAGCAGCCATAGAGGAATCGGCCGGCTACAGGGTCCCCTCCACCATGAGCAGTTCTTC.

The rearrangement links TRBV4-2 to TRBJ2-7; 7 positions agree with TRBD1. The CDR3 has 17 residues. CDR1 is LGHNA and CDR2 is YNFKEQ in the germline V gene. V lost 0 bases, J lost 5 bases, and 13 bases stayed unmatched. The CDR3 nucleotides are TGTGCCAGCAGCCAAGACCCCGCCGTGACAGGGTTGCACGAGCAGTACTTC. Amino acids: CASSQDPAVTGLHEQYF.

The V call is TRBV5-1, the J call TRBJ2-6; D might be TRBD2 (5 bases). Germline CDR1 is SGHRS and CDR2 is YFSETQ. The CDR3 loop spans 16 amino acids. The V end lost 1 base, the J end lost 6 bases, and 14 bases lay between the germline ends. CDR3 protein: CASSLLYRGKANVLTF. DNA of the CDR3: TGCGCCAGCAGCTTGTTGTACAGAGGGAAGGCCAACGTCCTGACTTTC. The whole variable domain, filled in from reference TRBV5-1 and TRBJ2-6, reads KAGVTQTPRYLIKTRGQQVTLSCSPISGHRSVSWYQQTPGQGLQFLFEYFSETQRNKGNFPGRFSGRQFSNSRSEMNVSTLELGDSALYLCASSLLYRGKANVLTFGAGSRLTVL.

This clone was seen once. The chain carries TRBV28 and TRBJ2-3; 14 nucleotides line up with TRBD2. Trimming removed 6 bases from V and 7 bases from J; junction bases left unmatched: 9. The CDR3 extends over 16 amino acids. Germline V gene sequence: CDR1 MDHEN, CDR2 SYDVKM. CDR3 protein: CASRGEGTSGRNTQYF. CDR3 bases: TGTGCCAGCAGGGGGGAGGGGACTAGCGGGAGAAATACGCAGTATTTT.

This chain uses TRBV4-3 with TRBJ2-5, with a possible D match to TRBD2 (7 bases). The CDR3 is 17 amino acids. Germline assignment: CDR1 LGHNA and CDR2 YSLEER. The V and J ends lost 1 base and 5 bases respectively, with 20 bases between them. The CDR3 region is CASSQAFLGGGSETQYF. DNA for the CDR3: TGCGCCAGCAGCCAAGCCTTCCTAGGGGGGGGCTCGGAGACCCAGTACTTC.

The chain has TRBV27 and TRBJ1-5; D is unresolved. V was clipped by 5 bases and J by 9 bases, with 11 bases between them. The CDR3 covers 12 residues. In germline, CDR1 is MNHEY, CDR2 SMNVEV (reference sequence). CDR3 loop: CASSRGAGPQHF. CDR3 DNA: TGTGCCAGCAGTCGGGGTGCGGGGCCCCAGCATTTT.

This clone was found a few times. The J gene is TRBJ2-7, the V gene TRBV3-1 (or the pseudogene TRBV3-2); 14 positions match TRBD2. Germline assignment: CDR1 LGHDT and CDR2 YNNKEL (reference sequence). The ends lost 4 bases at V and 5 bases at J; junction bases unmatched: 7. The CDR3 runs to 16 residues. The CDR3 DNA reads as TGTGCCAGCAGCCTAGGGACTAGCGGGAGCCGGGACGAGCAGTACTTC. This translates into CASSLGTSGSRDEQYF.

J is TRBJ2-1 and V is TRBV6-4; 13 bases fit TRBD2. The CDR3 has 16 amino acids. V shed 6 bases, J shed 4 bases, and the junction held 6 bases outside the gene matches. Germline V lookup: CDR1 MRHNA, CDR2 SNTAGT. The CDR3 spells CASSRTSGSGYNEQFF. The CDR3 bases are TGTGCCAGCAGCAGGACTAGCGGGAGTGGGTACAATGAGCAGTTCTTC.

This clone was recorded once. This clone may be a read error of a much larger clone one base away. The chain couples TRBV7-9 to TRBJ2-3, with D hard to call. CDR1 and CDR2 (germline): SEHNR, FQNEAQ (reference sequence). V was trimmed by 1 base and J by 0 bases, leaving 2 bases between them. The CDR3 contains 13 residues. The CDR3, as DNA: TGTGCCAGCAGCTTAGTAAGCACAGATACGCAGTATTTT. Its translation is CASSLVSTDTQYF.

This CDR3 reads CAIKYPSKGAGNYGFGYTF. CDR3 DNA sequence: TGTGCCATCAAGTATCCTAGTAAGGGGGCCGGGAACTACGGTTTTGGCTACACCTTC. V is TRBV10-3 and J is TRBJ1-2; 7 bases match TRBD1. Germline V gene data show CDR1 as ENHRY and CDR2 as SYGVKD. J was trimmed by 7 bases and V by 7 bases; bases with no gene match: 27. This CDR3 contains 19 residues.